This entry lists 2 T cell receptor beta chains sequenced from one sample in a study of cytomegalovirus exposure and HLA in healthy donors. A multiplex PCR was run with 60 Vbeta primers and 13 Jbeta primers. Assay: immunoSEQ multiplex PCR; the TCRdb copy retains only in-frame clones and omits some. The repertoire includes under 200,000 clones, around 75% of them detected once, and 3% sits in the top ten. Source material: PBMCs. Receptors were obtained from a woman in her 50s in good health and CMV-seropositive.

On this clone itself: This CDR3 is also generated by other DNA sequences in the sample. The chain combines TRBV10-3 with TRBJ1-2, with TRBD1 as a possible D gene (6 bases). With 7 bases removed from V and 11 bases from J, the gap between germline ends came to 17 bases. This CDR3 is built from 12 residues. The germline V gene encodes CDR1 ENHRY and CDR2 SYGVKD. The CDR3 loop reads CAITPDRGGYTF. As DNA, the CDR3 is TGTGCCATCACCCCGGACAGAGGCGGTTACACCTTC.

This sequence joins TRBV30 and TRBJ1-5; 7 bases match TRBD1. This CDR3 is built from 14 residues. Germline CDR1 GTSNPN, CDR2 SVGIG (reference sequence). Germline trimming cut 0 bases from V and 12 bases from J; bases unmatched to any gene: 11. The CDR3 spells CAWSVQKGSGGQHF. As DNA, the CDR3 is TGTGCCTGGAGTGTACAGAAGGGTTCAGGGGGCCAGCATTTT.